What follows describes a single T cell receptor (beta chain). The CDR3 consists of 14 residues. Germline-derived CDR1 and CDR2 are SGHDT and YYEEEE. Trimming pared 1 base from V and 3 bases from J, leaving 11 bases between. This sample is part of a study of blood T cell repertoires in COVID-19. In the study overall: Samples came from the United States, Italy and Spain, spanning acute and convalescent COVID-19. T cells, B-cell-depleted T cells, or PBMCs provided the cDNA or gDNA that served as material.

Original data processing: How many nucleated cells were present was estimated from reference gene primer amplification. Clones were sequenced by immunoSEQ multiplex PCR, and TCRdb holds only the in-frame ones, with some missing. That table gives V, J and clone size, and the DNA gave D and trimming. The table shows 20,000 to 30,000 clones, with approximately 89% occurring only once. The V and J genes are TRBV5-6 and TRBJ2-7, with D hard to call. The sample consisted of peripheral blood. This clonotype was obtained from a man between 45 and 60 years old with active COVID-19. The CDR3 DNA follows: TGTGCCAGCAGCTTGATGCAGGCATACTACGAGCAGTACTTC. Encoded protein: CASSLMQAYYEQYF. The whole variable domain, filled in from reference TRBV5-6 and TRBJ2-7, reads DAGVTQSPTHLIKTRGQQVTLRCSPKSGHDTVSWYQQALGQGPQFIFQYYEEEERQRGNFPDRFSGHQFPNYSSELNVNALLLGDSALYLCASSLMQAYYEQYFGPGTRLTVT.